Below, 25 T cell receptor beta chains from the same sample are listed, as sequenced in a study of OX40 agonist ivuxolimab in advanced cancers. Library generation was performed with the immunoSEQ multiplex PCR assay. Sourced from immuneACCESS, this table was stored by TCRdb with only in-frame sequences that have V and J called. A share of the clones is absent; for the studies checked, an unresolved V gene accounts for under half, and the remainder has no known explanation. For this sample there are about 80,000 clones; roughly 86% appear just once. 25% of the sample rests with the top ten. This specimen was CD4+ or CD8+ T cells sorted from blood, taken in a trial of the OX40 agonist ivuxolimab. These receptors all stem from an adult with an advanced solid tumor such as melanoma, head and neck, liver or kidney cancer.

The chain couples TRBV5-1 to TRBJ2-2; D tentatively reads TRBD1 or TRBD2 (5 bases each). The germline gives CDR1 SGHRS, CDR2 YFSETQ. The CDR3 length is 15 residues. V was clipped by 0 bases and J by 4 bases, with 10 bases between them. CDR3 residues: CASSLGGAVTGELFF. CDR3 DNA sequence: TGCGCCAGCAGCTTGGGAGGGGCCGTCACCGGGGAGCTGTTTTTT.

J is TRBJ1-1 and V is TRBV5-4; D is possibly TRBD1 (5 bases). The CDR3 consists of 12 residues. Per the germline V gene, CDR1 is SGHNT and CDR2 is YYREEE (reference sequence). With 4 bases removed from V and 5 bases from J, the gap between germline ends came to 9 bases. Here the CDR3 reads CASSQGATEAFF. The CDR3 DNA follows: TGTGCCAGCAGCCAGGGAGCGACTGAAGCTTTCTTT. Combining the CDR3 with reference TRBV5-4 and TRBJ1-1 gives the whole variable domain ETGVTQSPTHLIKTRGQQVTLRCSSQSGHNTVSWYQQALGQGPQFIFQYYREEENGRGNFPPRFSGLQFPNYSSELNVNALELDDSALYLCASSQGATEAFFGQGTRLTVV.

The rearrangement joins TRBV4-3 to TRBJ2-2; 8 nucleotides align to TRBD2. The CDR3 is 19 amino acids. The V gene's germline CDR1 is LGHNA and CDR2 YSLEER. After removal of 0 bases from V and 2 bases from J, the junction contained 11 bases not matched to a gene. CDR3 sequence: CASSQDRPSTSENTGELFF. In DNA form, the CDR3 reads TGCGCCAGCAGCCAAGATCGACCTTCGACTAGCGAAAACACCGGGGAGCTGTTTTTT.

The CDR3 region is CSVVRDRGYNEQFF. In DNA, the CDR3 is TGCAGCGTTGTCCGGGACAGGGGTTACAATGAGCAGTTCTTC. The rearrangement uses TRBV29-1 and TRBJ2-1; 10 bases fit TRBD1. The V gene end was trimmed by 4 bases and the J gene end by 4 bases; junction bases not matched to a gene: 4. Germline V gene data show CDR1 as SQVTM and CDR2 as ANQGSEA. This CDR3 spans 14 amino acids.

The rearrangement links TRBV11-2 to TRBJ2-7, with 7 bases matching TRBD2. The CDR3 covers 16 residues. Germline CDR1 and CDR2: SGHAT and FQNNGV. Losses at the gene ends were 5 bases for V and 2 bases for J; bases not matched to a gene: 12. CDR3 amino acids: CASSPWGGRTTYEQYF. The CDR3 DNA is TGTGCCAGCAGCCCCTGGGGGGGGAGGACAACCTACGAGCAGTACTTC.

The rearrangement links TRBV18 to TRBJ2-1; 12 bases are a match to TRBD2. Germline V gene lookup returns CDR1 KGHSH and CDR2 LQKENI. V was clipped by 3 bases and J by 4 bases; unmatched bases: 4. This CDR3 has 16 residues. Written as DNA, the CDR3 is TGTGCCAGCTCACCCTCGACTAGCGGGAGTTACAATGAGCAGTTCTTC. Protein sequence: CASSPSTSGSYNEQFF.

The chain has TRBV11-2 and TRBJ2-5, with TRBD2 as a possible D gene (5 bases). This CDR3 has 15 amino acids. The V gene lost 5 bases and the J gene lost 0 bases, with 13 bases spanning the gap. The germline CDR1 and CDR2 sequences are SGHAT and FQNNGV. Here the CDR3 DNA reads TGTGCCAGCAGCCGACGGGAAGCGGACCAAGAGACCCAGTACTTC. Translated, it gives CASSRREADQETQYF.

The rearrangement joins TRBV19 to TRBJ2-7; D is undetermined. This CDR3 contains 12 residues. V was pared by 0 bases and J by 3 bases, with 3 bases between. The germline gives CDR1 LNHDA, CDR2 SQIVND (reference sequence). The CDR3 coding sequence is TGTGCCAGTAGTATAGACGGCTACGAGCAGTACTTC. Protein product: CASSIDGYEQYF.

This chain uses TRBV4-1 with TRBJ2-3; D gene uncertain. Trimming cost V 0 bases and J 2 bases, with 12 bases left between them. Germline CDR1 reads MGHRA; CDR2 reads YSYEKL. CDR3 size: 16 residues. The CDR3 reads CASSQDPTPSTDTQYF. Written as DNA, the CDR3 is TGCGCCAGCAGCCAAGATCCCACTCCCTCCACAGATACGCAGTATTTT.

The chain links TRBV5-1 to TRBJ2-5; TRBD1 agrees at 10 bases. Germline CDR1 and CDR2: SGHRS and YFSETQ. The CDR3 length is 15 residues. V dropped 1 base and J dropped 3; count of bases not matched to a gene: 3. In DNA, the CDR3 is TGCGCCAGCAGCTTGATGGGGACAGGGGAAGAGACCCAGTACTTC. Amino acids: CASSLMGTGEETQYF. The full variable domain, with the rest looked up from reference TRBV5-1 and TRBJ2-5, is KAGVTQTPRYLIKTRGQQVTLSCSPISGHRSVSWYQQTPGQGLQFLFEYFSETQRNKGNFPGRFSGRQFSNSRSEMNVSTLELGDSALYLCASSLMGTGEETQYFGPGTRLLVL.

The genes are TRBV28 and TRBJ1-3; D remains unclear. Germline V CDR1 and CDR2: MDHEN, SYDVKM. Trimming left V 4 bases short and J 4 bases short, with 8 bases between. CDR3 length: 13 residues. CDR3 region: CASSWNGGNTIYF. DNA for the CDR3: TGTGCCAGCAGTTGGAATGGGGGAAACACCATATATTTT.

This clone was detected once. The V gene is TRBV7-6, the J gene TRBJ1-1, with D maybe TRBD1 (5 bases). The CDR3 extends over 14 amino acids. From germline, CDR1 is SGHVS and CDR2 FNYEAQ. Trimming took 5 bases from V and 5 from J, leaving 15 bases between them. Here the CDR3 DNA reads TGTGCCAGCAGCCCTGGGACCGGCATGACTGAAGCTTTCTTT. Amino acids: CASSPGTGMTEAFF.

This chain links TRBV19 with TRBJ2-1; the D gene could be TRBD1 or TRBD2 (6 bases each). With 10 bases removed from V and 7 bases from J, the gap between germline ends came to 20 bases. Germline V gene data show CDR1 as LNHDA and CDR2 as SQIVND (reference sequence). This CDR3 contains 14 residues. The CDR3 DNA sequence: TGTGCCACCCAATGGGGCAGGGGACTTAATGAGCAGTTCTTC. This translates into CATQWGRGLNEQFF.

The genes are TRBV4-1 and TRBJ1-1; no definite D call. The germline gives CDR1 MGHRA, CDR2 YSYEKL. This CDR3 has 11 amino acids. The V and J ends lost 3 bases and 2 bases respectively, with 1 base between them. CDR3 bases: TGCGCCAGCAGCCATAACACTGAAGCTTTCTTT. Its protein is CASSHNTEAFF.

This chain joins TRBV28 and TRBJ1-5, with TRBD1 matching 11 bases. This CDR3 spans 16 amino acids. Trimming at V came to 5 bases and at J to 6 bases, leaving 9 bases not matched to a gene. CDR1 and CDR2 (germline): MDHEN, SYDVKM. CDR3: CASSPGQGDGFQPQHF. The CDR3 DNA follows: TGTGCCAGCAGTCCGGGACAGGGGGACGGTTTTCAGCCCCAGCATTTT.

V usage is TRBV19 and J usage is TRBJ2-7; the D gene is possibly TRBD1 (6 bases). Trimming cost V 3 bases and J 2 bases, with 11 bases left between them. CDR1 is LNHDA, CDR2 SQIVND, per germline (reference sequence). This CDR3 contains 14 residues. CDR3 bases: TGTGCCAGTAGTATTCAAGCAGGGGCCTACGAGCAGTACTTC. As protein: CASSIQAGAYEQYF.

The chain employs TRBV7-2 and TRBJ2-7, with D possibly being TRBD2 (7 bases). The germline V and J ends were trimmed by 5 bases and 2 bases, with 16 bases remaining between them. The CDR3 covers 15 residues. CDR1 and CDR2 from the germline V gene are SGHTA and FQGNSA. CDR3 nucleotide sequence: TGTGCCAGCAGCCGACCCGCGGGGGCTACCTACGAGCAGTACTTC. Its protein is CASSRPAGATYEQYF. Full variable domain (outside the CDR3, taken from reference TRBV7-2 and TRBJ2-7): GAGVSQSPSNKVTEKGKDVELRCDPISGHTALYWYRQSLGQGLEFLIYFQGNSAPDKSGLPSDRFSAERTGGSVSTLTIQRTQQEDSAVYLCASSRPAGATYEQYFGPGTRLTVT.

Remarks on this clone: This CDR3 is also generated by other DNA sequences in the sample. The chain joins TRBV30 to TRBJ1-2, with unresolved D. Germline CDR1 GTSNPN, CDR2 SVGIG (reference sequence). CDR3 length equals 15 residues. V was pared by 3 bases and J by 4 bases, with 18 bases between. CDR3 in DNA: TGTGCCTGGAGCCCCGGGATCGAAGCCCCCTATGGCTACACCTTC. Translating it yields CAWSPGIEAPYGYTF.

The chain uses TRBV6-5 and TRBJ1-4; no clear D. The CDR3 length is 13 residues. The germline gives CDR1 MNHEY, CDR2 SVGAGI. The ends were cut back, 6 bases at V and 7 bases at J, with 12 bases in the middle. In DNA form, the CDR3 reads TGTGCCAGCAGGAGCCCTGCAGGTGAAAAACTGTTTTTT. It codes for CASRSPAGEKLFF.

The gene calls are TRBV5-1 and TRBJ1-5; TRBD1 is a possible D gene (5 bases). The CDR3 covers 15 residues. V was cut by 0 bases and J by 3 bases, with 10 bases left in between. Per the germline V gene, CDR1 is SGHRS and CDR2 is YFSETQ. CDR3: CASSLGDGYNQPQHF. The CDR3 nucleotides are TGCGCCAGCAGCTTGGGGGACGGCTACAATCAGCCCCAGCATTTT.

The V and J genes are TRBV11-2 and TRBJ2-5; D gene uncertain. The CDR3 loop spans 14 amino acids. The germline V gene has CDR1 SGHAT and CDR2 FQNNGV. The germline V and J ends were trimmed by 1 base and 1 base, with 7 bases remaining between them. The DNA for the CDR3 is TGTGCCAGCAGCTTAGCGGCTTTCCAAGAGACCCAGTACTTC. Its protein is CASSLAAFQETQYF.

This sequence joins TRBV19 and TRBJ2-3, with D maybe TRBD2 (5 bases). The CDR3 runs to 13 residues. Germline V gene lookup returns CDR1 LNHDA and CDR2 SQIVND (reference sequence). V was clipped by 8 bases and J by 1 base, with 10 bases between them. In DNA, the CDR3 is TGTGCCAGTTGCCCCGGGGGCACAGATACGCAGTATTTT. Translated: CASCPGGTDTQYF.

This chain connects TRBV5-4 to TRBJ1-2; D ambiguous. Per germline, CDR1 SGHNT and CDR2 YYREEE (reference sequence). CDR3 length equals 14 residues. The V gene lost 0 bases and the J gene lost 4 bases, with 10 bases spanning the gap. In DNA, the CDR3 is TGTGCCAGCAGCTTGGCCGAGGGCGCCTATGGCTACACCTTC. Translating it yields CASSLAEGAYGYTF.

The chain combines TRBV6-5 with TRBJ1-2; 7 nucleotides line up with TRBD1. This CDR3 has 12 amino acids. V lost 8 bases and J lost 4; bases outside the gene matches: 4. In germline, CDR1 is MNHEY, CDR2 SVGAGI. In DNA form, the CDR3 reads TGTGCCAGCGGACAGGCAGCCTATGGCTACACCTTC. Translation: CASGQAAYGYTF.

The chain joins TRBV7-9 to TRBJ1-5; D not certain. CDR3 length: 14 amino acids. Germline CDR1 reads SEHNR; CDR2 reads FQNEAQ (reference sequence). Trimming took 0 bases from V and 4 from J, leaving 7 bases between them. The CDR3 region has the DNA TGTGCCAGCAGCTTAGCGGGGAGGAATCAGCCCCAGCATTTT. It specifies CASSLAGRNQPQHF.